Each of the 30 T cell receptor beta chains below was sequenced from the same sample in a study of T cell repertoires in cytomegalovirus infection. From the reads, TCRdb called clonotypes with MiXCR, one entry per CDR3 protein. This repertoire shows around 450,000 distinct CDR3 sequences, under 40% found once; its top ten account for roughly 15%. Sequences were obtained from PBMCs. The receptor source for this set is a human donor in good health (CMV status not recorded). Some clones in this sample may be carry-over from other donors' samples.

There are many counts of this clonotype. The rearrangement uses TRBV7-2 and TRBJ1-6; tentatively, D is TRBD1 (6 bases). Trimming pared 8 bases from V and 9 bases from J, leaving 14 bases between. The CDR3 is 13 amino acids. CDR1 is SGHTA, CDR2 FQGNSA, per germline. The CDR3, as DNA: TGTGCCAGCGGACAGCAAGCAAGTTCACCCCTCCACTTT. As protein: CASGQQASSPLHF.

This clonotype was seen only a few times. V gene TRBV20-1 combines with J gene TRBJ1-1; TRBD1 agrees at 9 bases. Unmatched junction bases numbered 8, after V lost 6 bases and J lost 3 bases. This CDR3 is built from 14 residues. Germline CDR1 DFQATT, CDR2 SNEGSKA (reference sequence). This chain's CDR3 is CSAKRGQGDTEAFF. The CDR3 DNA is TGCAGTGCCAAACGGGGACAGGGAGACACTGAAGCTTTCTTT.

The rearrangement joins TRBV7-9 to TRBJ2-7, with D hard to call. CDR1 and CDR2 from the germline V gene are SEHNR and FQNEAQ (reference sequence). The CDR3 sequence is 13 residues long. Trimming removed 5 bases from V and 4 bases from J, with 12 bases in between. For the CDR3, the DNA is TGTGCCAGCAGCGCCAGGTCACCGTACGAGCAGTACTTC. Protein product: CASSARSPYEQYF. Full variable domain (remainder filled in from reference TRBV7-9 and TRBJ2-7): DTGVSQNPRHKITKRGQNVTFRCDPISEHNRLYWYRQTLGQGPEFLTYFQNEAQLEKSRLLSDRFSAERPKGSFSTLEIQRTEQGDSAMYLCASSARSPYEQYFGPGTRLTVT.

This chain uses TRBV19 with TRBJ1-1; 8 bases fit TRBD1. The length of the CDR3 is 17 residues. CDR1 is LNHDA, CDR2 SQIVND, per germline (reference sequence). V lost 2 bases and J lost 7; bases outside the gene matches: 15. The DNA for the CDR3 is TGTGCCAGTAGTATAATGTGGACAGGGAGGAGGGATGGTGAAGCTTTCTTT. Its translation is CASSIMWTGRRDGEAFF.

V is TRBV6-2 or TRBV6-3 and J is TRBJ2-7, with 8 bases lining up with TRBD1. CDR1 is MNHEY, CDR2 SVGEGT, per germline. The junction had 6 bases not matched to a gene; V was cut back by 6 bases and J by 2 bases. The CDR3 consists of 14 residues. The CDR3 sequence is CASSGDRRTYEQYF. CDR3 DNA: TGTGCCAGCAGCGGGGACAGGCGAACCTACGAGCAGTACTTC.

With respect to this clonotype: A much larger clone is a single base away; this may be a read error. This CDR3 fails to terminate in the conserved phenylalanine or tryptophan, so it likely reflects a read error. The chain recombines TRBV7-2 with TRBJ2-1; TRBD2 agrees at 8 bases. Germline V lookup: CDR1 SGHTA, CDR2 FQGNSA. This CDR3 contains 15 residues. V shed 10 bases and J 1 base; nucleotides not matched to a gene: 9. The CDR3 DNA is TGTGCCACCCCGGGGGGGTCAAAATCCTACAATGAGCAGTTCTTA. Translated: CATPGGSKSYNEQFL.

This clonotype was recorded at least ten times. The rearrangement links TRBV7-2 to TRBJ2-7; 10 nucleotides align to TRBD1. This CDR3 has 16 amino acids. CDR1 and CDR2 from the germline V gene are SGHTA and FQGNSA. Losses at the gene ends were 5 bases for V and 4 bases for J; bases not matched to a gene: 11. Here the CDR3 DNA reads TGTGCCAGCAGCCTACCGGGACAGGGGAGCGGATACGAGCAGTACTTC. It translates to CASSLPGQGSGYEQYF.

There are many counts of this clonotype. This chain connects TRBV7-6 to TRBJ2-5, with TRBD1 identical over 7 bases. The CDR3 is 18 amino acids. The V gene end was trimmed by 5 bases and the J gene end by 4 bases; junction bases not matched to a gene: 19. Germline V CDR1 and CDR2: SGHVS, FNYEAQ. In nucleotides, the CDR3 is TGTGCCAGCAGCCGTATAGTTTACAGGGGCGAAAAGGGAGAGACCCAGTACTTC. Its protein is CASSRIVYRGEKGETQYF.

V and J are TRBV5-1 and TRBJ2-6, with D perhaps matching TRBD2 (6 bases). V lost 2 bases and J lost 4, with 10 bases in between. CDR3 length: 15 residues. The V gene's germline CDR1 is SGHRS and CDR2 YFSETQ. DNA for the CDR3: TGCGCCAGCAGCTTAGGAGGGGTCGGGGCCAACGTCCTGACTTTC. It yields the protein CASSLGGVGANVLTF.

The chain carries TRBV6-5 and TRBJ1-1, with a weak D call TRBD1 (5 bases). The V end was cut by 9 bases, the J end by 0 bases, with 14 bases between. Germline loops: CDR1 MNHEY, CDR2 SVGAGI. CDR3 length equals 14 residues. The CDR3 loop reads CASSRRGMNTEAFF. The CDR3 bases are TGTGCCAGTTCGCGGAGGGGTATGAACACTGAAGCTTTCTTT.

The CDR3 loop is CASRPGQLNTEAFF. The CDR3 bases are TGTGCCAGCAGGCCGGGACAATTGAACACTGAAGCTTTCTTT. The rearrangement uses TRBV27 and TRBJ1-1, with a tentative D call TRBD1 (6 bases). Trimming pared 6 bases from V and 0 bases from J, leaving 11 bases between. The CDR3 contains 14 residues. Germline V gene lookup returns CDR1 MNHEY and CDR2 SMNVEV (reference sequence).

This clonotype occurred many times. This chain connects TRBV7-2 to TRBJ2-1; TRBD1 or TRBD2 may be the D gene (5 bases each). Per the germline V gene, CDR1 is SGHTA and CDR2 is FQGNSA. The CDR3 has 15 residues. V dropped 4 bases and J dropped 1 base, with 11 bases sitting between them. Here the CDR3 reads CASSWDVPSYNEQFF. CDR3 bases: TGTGCCAGCAGCTGGGACGTCCCATCCTACAATGAGCAGTTCTTC.

The genes are TRBV29-1 and TRBJ1-5, with D perhaps TRBD1 (6 bases). The CDR3 is made up of 13 amino acids. V was trimmed by 4 bases and J by 6 bases, leaving 13 bases between them. Looked up from germline, CDR1 is SQVTM and CDR2 is ANQGSEA. CDR3 bases: TGCAGCGTTGGTACAGGGCCGGGTCAGCCCCAGCATTTT. As protein: CSVGTGPGQPQHF.

For this clonotype: Just one base apart from a much larger clone, this may be a read error. The CDR3 is CASATVRGGAEKLFF. Written as DNA, the CDR3 is TGTGCCAGCGCGACAGTGAGGGGTGGGGCTGAAAAACTGTTTTTT. V and J are TRBV7-6 and TRBJ1-4; D is perhaps TRBD1 (5 bases). Trimming cost V 8 bases and J 7 bases, with 20 bases left between them. The CDR3 is made up of 15 amino acids. The V gene's germline CDR1 is SGHVS and CDR2 FNYEAQ.

Here the CDR3 DNA reads TGTGCCAGCAGCCAAGATCGGCGGACTAGCAGCACAGATACGCAGTATTTT. Protein sequence: CASSQDRRTSSTDTQYF. The chain has TRBV14 and TRBJ2-3; the match to TRBD2 covers 8 bases. In germline, CDR1 is SGHDN, CDR2 FVKESK. The CDR3 sequence is 17 residues long. V gave up 0 bases and J gave up 0 bases; unmatched junction bases: 5. Looking up the rest from reference TRBV14 and TRBJ2-3 gives the full variable domain: EAGVTQFPSHSVIEKGQTVTLRCDPISGHDNLYWYRRVMGKEIKFLLHFVKESKQDESGMPNNRFLAERTGGTYSTLKVQPAELEDSGVYFCASSQDRRTSSTDTQYFGPGTRLTVL.

The table lists this clonotype with a few counts. The gene calls are TRBV2 and TRBJ2-5, with 11 positions matching TRBD1. Germline CDR1 reads SNHLY; CDR2 reads FYNNEI. V lost 2 bases, J lost 5 bases, and 7 bases stayed unmatched. This CDR3 has 16 residues. CDR3 residues: CASSEPRTGGRETQYF. DNA for the CDR3: TGTGCCAGCAGTGAACCTCGGACAGGGGGCCGGGAGACCCAGTACTTC.

This clonotype has only a few counts. The chain has TRBV28 and TRBJ2-7; possible D gene TRBD2, 6 bases. Germline loops: CDR1 MDHEN, CDR2 SYDVKM. V was trimmed by 2 bases and J by 4 bases, leaving 12 bases between them. The CDR3 is 14 residues long. CDR3 residues: CASSLAGGDYEQYF. The CDR3 nucleotides read TGTGCCAGCAGTTTAGCCGGGGGAGATTACGAGCAGTACTTC.

The J gene is TRBJ2-3, the V gene TRBV11-2; the match to TRBD1 covers 9 bases. V dropped 4 bases and J dropped 3; count of bases not matched to a gene: 8. Germline-derived CDR1 and CDR2 are SGHAT and FQNNGV. The CDR3 contains 16 residues. The CDR3 DNA reads as TGTGCCAGCAGCTCCGTCCGGGACAGGGTTACAGATACGCAGTATTTT. It yields the protein CASSSVRDRVTDTQYF.

There are a few counts of this clonotype. The V gene is TRBV7-9, the J gene TRBJ1-1; TRBD1 might be the D (6 bases). Germline CDR1 is SEHNR and CDR2 is FQNEAQ (reference sequence). Trimming stripped 1 base from V and 1 base from J, with 19 bases between. The CDR3 is 18 residues long. Here the CDR3 reads CASSLGVTGRGANTEAFF. For the CDR3, the DNA is TGTGCCAGCAGCTTAGGGGTGACGGGCAGGGGAGCGAACACTGAAGCTTTCTTT.

The V gene is TRBV5-1, the J gene TRBJ1-6; maybe TRBD1 (6 bases). V was cut by 6 bases and J by 8 bases, with 21 bases left in between. The germline V gene has CDR1 SGHRS and CDR2 YFSETQ. This CDR3 comprises 16 residues. CDR3 loop: CASTTGTSKGYSPLHF. The CDR3 nucleotides read TGCGCCAGCACCACGGGGACATCAAAAGGATATTCACCCCTCCACTTT.

This clonotype was picked up a small number of times. V usage is TRBV5-1 and J usage is TRBJ1-1, with no clear D. Per the germline V gene, CDR1 is SGHRS and CDR2 is YFSETQ. V was clipped by 0 bases and J by 4 bases, with 7 bases between them. The CDR3 consists of 13 residues. The CDR3 coding sequence is TGCGCCAGCAGCTTGGCAGATACCACTGAAGCTTTCTTT. Translating it yields CASSLADTTEAFF.

The rearrangement links TRBV2 to TRBJ2-2, with 8 positions matching TRBD1. The germline gives CDR1 SNHLY, CDR2 FYNNEI. The CDR3 is 14 amino acids. V shed 7 bases and J 4 bases; nucleotides not matched to a gene: 5. CDR3 sequence reads: CASTRTGTTGELFF. The CDR3 DNA follows: TGTGCCAGCACCCGGACAGGGACCACCGGGGAGCTGTTTTTT.

This clonotype was detected a few times. The CDR3 here is CASSSAGIDSPLHF. The CDR3 coding sequence is TGTGCCAGCAGCTCCGCCGGGATCGATTCACCCCTCCACTTT. This sequence joins TRBV6-6 and TRBJ1-6; D gene unclear. Trimming left V 6 bases short and J 8 bases short, with 14 bases between. Germline assignment: CDR1 MNHNY and CDR2 SVGAGI (reference sequence). The CDR3 loop spans 14 amino acids.

V gene TRBV7-2 combines with J gene TRBJ2-3; D is unresolved. Trimming removed 6 bases from V and 4 bases from J, with 8 bases in between. From germline, CDR1 is SGHTA and CDR2 FQGNSA. CDR3 length: 12 amino acids. The CDR3: CASRPQADTQYF. DNA for the CDR3: TGTGCCAGCAGACCGCAAGCAGATACGCAGTATTTT.

Remarks on this clonotype: A read error may be the cause here, since a much bigger clone is one base away. V usage is TRBV7-2 and J usage is TRBJ1-5; unclear D gene. Germline V gene sequence: CDR1 SGHTA, CDR2 FQGNSA. The CDR3 covers 16 residues. CDR3 in DNA: TGTGCCAGCAGCTTAGTAGCGGGCCCTAGCAATCATCCCCAGCATTTT. Residues: CASSLVAGPSNHPQHF.

This clonotype occurred many times. The chain has TRBV6-2 or TRBV6-3 and TRBJ2-7; 10 nucleotides agree with TRBD2. CDR3 length equals 18 residues. With 0 bases clipped from V and 5 bases from J, the junction kept 13 bases outside the gene matches. CDR1 is MNHEY and CDR2 is SVGEGT in the germline V gene. DNA of the CDR3: TGTGCCAGCAGTTACTCGACCAGCGGGGGGGCCAAGATCCACGAGCAGTACTTC. Translating gives CASSYSTSGGAKIHEQYF.

This clonotype was seen repeatedly, ten times or more. The chain recombines TRBV7-2 with TRBJ2-1; TRBD2 matches 10 bases. Germline CDR1 and CDR2: SGHTA and FQGNSA. The CDR3 has 15 amino acids. J lost 10 bases, V lost 3 bases, and 9 bases had no gene match. The CDR3 DNA is TGTGCCAGCAGCTTCCCAGCGGGGGGGCATAACGAGCAGTTCTTC. This translates into CASSFPAGGHNEQFF.

This clonotype has just a few counts. This chain joins TRBV6-5 and TRBJ1-3; no firm D call. Germline V lookup: CDR1 MNHEY, CDR2 SVGAGI. The CDR3 is 15 residues long. Trimming cost V 0 bases and J 0 bases, with 6 bases left between them. The chain's CDR3 is CASSYSGFSGNTIYF. CDR3 nucleotide sequence: TGTGCCAGCAGTTACTCAGGGTTCTCTGGAAACACCATATATTTT.

This clonotype occurred a few times. This chain links TRBV11-3 with TRBJ2-3; no reliable D call. Germline CDR1 is SGHNT and CDR2 is YENEEA. The CDR3 spans 13 residues. V was cut by 0 bases and J by 4 bases, with 5 bases left in between. The CDR3 region has the DNA TGTGCCAGCAGCTTAGAAGGACCAGATACGCAGTATTTT. This codes for CASSLEGPDTQYF.

In the case of this clonotype: Its ends do not fully match the called genes, so a read error is possible. The rearrangement uses TRBV5-5 and TRBJ2-3; D is unclear. This CDR3 comprises 11 residues. Germline V lookup: CDR1 SGHKS, CDR2 YYEKEE (reference sequence). CDR3 coding DNA: TGTGACAGCAGCTTTGACTCCTTGGAGTATTTT. Translation: CDSSFDSLEYF.